These 29 T cell receptor beta chains were all obtained from the same sample, sequenced in a study of T cell repertoires in cytomegalovirus infection. TCRdb re-analysed the reads in MiXCR, keeping a single row per CDR3 protein. The data contain about 80,000 distinct CDR3 sequences, around 3.5% of them singletons. Sequencing was performed on PBMCs. Receptors were obtained from a human donor in good health (CMV status not recorded). Some clones in this sample may be carry-over from other donors' samples.

This clonotype was observed many times. This chain joins TRBV6-5 and TRBJ2-7; D may be TRBD2 (6 bases). Trimming removed 2 bases from V and 5 bases from J, with 19 bases in between. Germline V CDR1 and CDR2: MNHEY, SVGAGI. This CDR3 has 16 residues. CDR3 region: CASSYNVVAGRHEQYF. For the CDR3, the DNA is TGTGCCAGCAGTTACAATGTCGTGGCAGGGAGGCACGAGCAGTACTTC.

This clonotype was found many times. This chain uses TRBV3-1 with TRBJ2-3; no firm D call. The CDR3 covers 13 residues. CDR1 LGHDT and CDR2 YNNKEL come from the germline V gene (reference sequence). Deletions cut 6 bases from V and 2 bases from J, with 9 bases between. CDR3: CASRSPDTDTQYF. The DNA for the CDR3 is TGTGCCAGCAGAAGCCCGGACACAGATACGCAGTATTTT.

This clonotype has a count of ten or more. The gene calls are TRBV7-6 and TRBJ2-1; TRBD2 agrees at 11 bases. V gave up 5 bases and J gave up 0 bases; unmatched junction bases: 6. This CDR3 is 17 amino acids long. Germline CDR1 is SGHVS and CDR2 is FNYEAQ. CDR3 bases: TGTGCCAGCAGCCCCGGACTAGCGGGTTCCTCCTACAATGAGCAGTTCTTC. It encodes CASSPGLAGSSYNEQFF.

This clonotype was found many times. The gene calls are TRBV20-1 and TRBJ1-1; D remains ambiguous. CDR3 length equals 13 residues. Trimming pared 5 bases from V and 6 bases from J, leaving 16 bases between. CDR1 and CDR2 from the germline V gene are DFQATT and SNEGSKA (reference sequence). The CDR3 loop reads CSARMVIRAEAFF. Here the CDR3 DNA reads TGCAGTGCTCGGATGGTCATTAGGGCTGAAGCTTTCTTT.

In this sample, this clonotype turned up many times. This rearrangement joins TRBV10-3 to TRBJ1-3; perhaps TRBD1 as D (6 bases). V was shortened by 7 bases and J by 1 base, with 8 bases between the two germline ends. Germline CDR1 reads ENHRY; CDR2 reads SYGVKD. The CDR3 totals 13 residues. The CDR3 protein is CAIMGASGNTIYF. The CDR3 nucleotides read TGTGCCATCATGGGGGCTTCTGGAAACACCATATATTTT.

This clonotype was seen at least ten times. The gene calls are TRBV12-3 or TRBV12-4 and TRBJ1-1; no definite D call. Trimming pared 4 bases from V and 4 bases from J, leaving 4 bases between. The CDR3 is 11 amino acids. DNA for the CDR3: TGTGCCAGCAGTTCTGCCACTGAAGCTTTCTTT. Translating gives CASSSATEAFF.

This clonotype was recorded at least ten times. The chain is built from TRBV15 and TRBJ2-3; D unresolved. Deletions cut 5 bases from V and 2 bases from J, with 11 bases between. The germline V gene has CDR1 LNHNV and CDR2 YYDKDF (reference sequence). The CDR3 has 14 amino acids. The CDR3, as DNA: TGTGCCACCAGCGGGGTCCCCTTCACAGATACGCAGTATTTT. Protein: CATSGVPFTDTQYF.

This clonotype showed up many times. The genes are TRBV29-1 and TRBJ1-2; the D gene is possibly TRBD1 (5 bases). V was clipped by 3 bases and J by 8 bases, with 13 bases between them. CDR1 SQVTM and CDR2 ANQGSEA come from the germline V gene. This CDR3 has 12 amino acids. CDR3: CSVESRVDGYTF. The CDR3 DNA follows: TGCAGCGTTGAGTCCAGGGTAGACGGCTACACCTTC. Variable domain in full (rest from reference TRBV29-1 and TRBJ1-2): SAVISQKPSRDICQRGTSLTIQCQVDSQVTMMFWYRQQPGQSLTLIATANQGSEATYESGFVIDKFPISRPNLTFSTLTVSNMSPEDSSIYLCSVESRVDGYTFGSGTRLTVV.

This clonotype was counted at least ten times. This chain uses TRBV14 with TRBJ1-1, with D maybe TRBD1 (5 bases). The CDR3 consists of 15 residues. Trimming removed 2 bases at V and 3 bases at J, with 13 bases between. Germline assignment: CDR1 SGHDN and CDR2 FVKESK. The chain's CDR3 is CASSQFGGTDTEAFF. CDR3 coding DNA: TGTGCCAGCAGCCAATTTGGAGGGACGGACACTGAAGCTTTCTTT.

This clonotype was counted at least ten times. The rearrangement uses TRBV7-9 and TRBJ2-7; D gene unclear. CDR3 length: 12 residues. V was shortened by 5 bases and J by 2 bases, with 7 bases between the two germline ends. Per germline, CDR1 SEHNR and CDR2 FQNEAQ (reference sequence). CDR3 region: CASSKDPYEQYF. The CDR3 nucleotides are TGTGCCAGCAGCAAGGACCCCTACGAGCAGTACTTC. Supplemented by reference TRBV7-9 and TRBJ2-7, the full variable domain reads DTGVSQNPRHKITKRGQNVTFRCDPISEHNRLYWYRQTLGQGPEFLTYFQNEAQLEKSRLLSDRFSAERPKGSFSTLEIQRTEQGDSAMYLCASSKDPYEQYFGPGTRLTVT.

This clonotype has a count of ten or more. The chain is built from TRBV4-3 and TRBJ1-1; D gene ambiguous. CDR1 is LGHNA and CDR2 is YSLEER in the germline V gene. Trimming shortened V by 8 bases and J by 0 bases, and 10 bases separated the two germline ends. The CDR3 length is 13 residues. This chain's CDR3 is CASRRELNTEAFF. The CDR3 nucleotides read TGCGCCAGCCGCCGGGAACTGAACACTGAAGCTTTCTTT.

Ten or more counts support this clonotype. This chain uses TRBV30 with TRBJ1-5; D remains unclear. The length of the CDR3 is 15 residues. V was cut by 2 bases and J by 5 bases, with 16 bases left in between. Looked up from germline, CDR1 is GTSNPN and CDR2 is SVGIG (reference sequence). CDR3 in DNA: TGTGCCTGGAGTCTCGACACCATGGGGTATCAGCCCCAGCATTTT. The encoded protein is CAWSLDTMGYQPQHF.

This clonotype was seen ten or more times. This chain uses TRBV19 with TRBJ1-5, with D hard to call. This CDR3 region has 13 residues. V shed 5 bases and J shed 2 bases, with 7 bases lying between them. CDR1 and CDR2 (germline): LNHDA, SQIVND (reference sequence). DNA for the CDR3: TGTGCCAGTAGTCGGGCGGGCAATCAGCCCCAGCATTTT. Protein sequence: CASSRAGNQPQHF.

This clonotype was observed many times. This chain joins TRBV27 and TRBJ2-1; TRBD1 matches at 7 bases. Germline assignment: CDR1 MNHEY and CDR2 SMNVEV (reference sequence). The length of the CDR3 is 16 residues. The junction had 6 bases not matched to a gene; V was cut back by 3 bases and J by 1 base. CDR3 sequence: CASSFSQGESYNEQFF. CDR3 bases: TGTGCCAGCAGTTTTAGCCAGGGGGAATCCTACAATGAGCAGTTCTTC.

This clonotype has at least ten counts. The CDR3 region is CANVAYTEAFF. DNA of the CDR3: TGTGCCAACGTAGCGTACACTGAAGCTTTCTTT. The chain combines TRBV2 with TRBJ1-1; D uncertain. Per the germline V gene, CDR1 is SNHLY and CDR2 is FYNNEI. V was shortened by 10 bases and J by 3 bases, with 9 bases between the two germline ends. CDR3 length: 11 residues.

This clonotype was observed many times. The gene calls are TRBV20-1 and TRBJ1-2, with D tentatively TRBD1 (5 bases). The V end lost 6 bases, the J end lost 2 bases, and 16 bases lay between the germline ends. CDR1 is DFQATT, CDR2 SNEGSKA, per germline (reference sequence). CDR3 length equals 14 residues. The CDR3 DNA follows: TGCAGTGCCGAGCACTCAGGGCGGAACTATGGCTACACCTTC. It encodes CSAEHSGRNYGYTF.

This clonotype was picked up many times. J is TRBJ2-3 and V is TRBV19; D not certain. Germline lookup yields CDR1 LNHDA and CDR2 SQIVND (reference sequence). CDR3 length: 11 residues. Trimming took off 10 bases at V and 5 bases at J, with 10 bases between the two ends. The CDR3, as DNA: TGTGCCACTCGGCTGGGAGATACGCAGTATTTT. Amino acid sequence: CATRLGDTQYF.

Ten or more counts support this clonotype. The chain joins TRBV20-1 to TRBJ1-2; possibly TRBD1 for D (6 bases). The germline CDR1 and CDR2 sequences are DFQATT and SNEGSKA (reference sequence). This CDR3 contains 12 residues. Trimming cost V 2 bases and J 3 bases, with 7 bases left between them. Here the CDR3 DNA reads TGCAGTGCTAGAAACAGGGACTATGGCTACACCTTC. It yields the protein CSARNRDYGYTF.

The sample holds many counts of this clonotype. This chain uses TRBV7-2 with TRBJ2-2, with D perhaps matching TRBD1 or TRBD2 (5 bases each). The CDR3 is 15 amino acids. Germline-derived CDR1 and CDR2 are SGHTA and FQGNSA. Deletions cut 10 bases from V and 4 bases from J, with 19 bases between. CDR3 nucleotide sequence: TGTGCCACGAGATGTCAGGGTCGGGGCACCGGGGAGCTGTTTTTT. Encoded protein: CATRCQGRGTGELFF. Full variable domain (outside the CDR3, taken from reference TRBV7-2 and TRBJ2-2): GAGVSQSPSNKVTEKGKDVELRCDPISGHTALYWYRQSLGQGLEFLIYFQGNSAPDKSGLPSDRFSAERTGGSVSTLTIQRTQQEDSAVYLCATRCQGRGTGELFFGEGSRLTVL.

For this clonotype: A much larger clone differs from this one at a single base, so this may be a read error. This chain connects TRBV20-1 to TRBJ1-2, with D possibly being TRBD1 (5 bases). CDR3 length equals 14 residues. CDR1 and CDR2 (germline): DFQATT, SNEGSKA (reference sequence). V was shortened by 4 bases and J by 4 bases, with 16 bases between the two germline ends. The CDR3 nucleotides read TGCAGTGCTACAGTAACAGGAGAGGGCTATGGCTACACCTTC. It codes for CSATVTGEGYGYTF.

This clonotype was counted ten times or more. This chain connects TRBV20-1 to TRBJ1-1; 7 bases match TRBD1. The germline CDR1 and CDR2 sequences are DFQATT and SNEGSKA (reference sequence). V lost 3 bases and J lost 6; bases outside the gene matches: 1. There are 11 residues in the CDR3. CDR3 loop: CSARGQSEAFF. CDR3 sequence (DNA): TGCAGTGCTAGGGGACAGTCTGAAGCTTTCTTT.

This clonotype was recorded at least ten times. The V gene is TRBV20-1, the J gene TRBJ1-6, with 10 bases aligning to TRBD1. The trim removed 5 bases at V and 13 bases at J, leaving 11 bases unmatched. CDR3 length: 14 residues. Germline V gene lookup returns CDR1 DFQATT and CDR2 SNEGSKA (reference sequence). The CDR3 nucleotides are TGCAGTGCTCGCGCCGGGACAGGGGTTACCCCCCTCCACTTT. Encoded protein: CSARAGTGVTPLHF.

This clonotype showed up many times. DNA for the CDR3: TGCAGTGCTAGGCTCCCCGCCAGGGTAGGGAGGGCCCAGTACTTC. Translated: CSARLPARVGRAQYF. The rearrangement joins TRBV20-1 to TRBJ2-5; TRBD2 matches 7 bases. CDR1 is DFQATT, CDR2 SNEGSKA, per germline (reference sequence). V lost 3 bases and J lost 9; bases outside the gene matches: 16. This CDR3 spans 15 amino acids.

This clonotype has a count of ten or more. V is TRBV12-3 or TRBV12-4 and J is TRBJ1-1, with D maybe TRBD1 (6 bases). V dropped 2 bases and J dropped 2 bases, with 15 bases sitting between them. The CDR3 totals 16 residues. Here the CDR3 reads CASSLRAGRGNTEAFF. As DNA, the CDR3 is TGTGCCAGCAGTTTAAGGGCCGGCAGGGGAAACACTGAAGCTTTCTTT.

There are many counts of this clonotype. The rearrangement uses TRBV27 and TRBJ1-1; the D is unclear. V was trimmed by 9 bases and J by 1 base, leaving 12 bases between them. From germline, CDR1 is MNHEY and CDR2 SMNVEV (reference sequence). The CDR3 spans 13 residues. The CDR3 protein is CASSIVSNTEAFF. CDR3 coding DNA: TGTGCCAGTTCAATAGTCTCGAACACTGAAGCTTTCTTT.

This clonotype was counted ten times or more. This rearrangement joins TRBV6-5 to TRBJ1-1; D possibly corresponds to TRBD1 (6 bases). The CDR3 consists of 13 residues. Germline V CDR1 and CDR2: MNHEY, SVGAGI. V shed 3 bases and J shed 5 bases, with 10 bases lying between them. Here the CDR3 reads CASSYQRGTEAFF. CDR3 sequence (DNA): TGTGCCAGCAGTTATCAAAGGGGGACTGAAGCTTTCTTT.

This clonotype was seen many times. V usage is TRBV20-1 and J usage is TRBJ1-1; 7 bases align to TRBD1. Germline trimming cut 1 base from V and 1 base from J; bases unmatched to any gene: 6. CDR1 is DFQATT, CDR2 SNEGSKA, per germline (reference sequence). CDR3 length: 15 residues. CDR3 in DNA: TGCAGTGCTAGAGCCAGGGGGGGGCCGAACACTGAAGCTTTCTTT. Protein product: CSARARGGPNTEAFF.

Ten or more counts support this clonotype. This chain links TRBV19 with TRBJ2-1; TRBD2 aligns across 9 bases. With V trimmed by 2 bases and J by 4 bases, 0 bases remained unmatched. The length of the CDR3 is 14 residues. CDR1 and CDR2 (germline): LNHDA, SQIVND (reference sequence). The CDR3 sequence: CASSITSGYNEQFF. The CDR3 region has the DNA TGTGCCAGTAGTATAACTAGCGGGTACAATGAGCAGTTCTTC.

This clonotype showed up many times. The rearrangement joins TRBV12-3 or TRBV12-4 to TRBJ2-2, with a weak D call TRBD2 (6 bases). The V gene lost 6 bases and the J gene lost 6 bases, with 14 bases spanning the gap. This CDR3 has 14 amino acids. The CDR3 reads CASRGDSRPGELFF. Here the CDR3 DNA reads TGTGCCAGCAGGGGGGACTCGAGACCCGGGGAGCTGTTTTTT.